What follows is one T cell receptor (beta chain) and its context. The antigen is undetermined. This sample is part of a study of T cells in Graves' hyperthyroidism and ophthalmopathy. The CDR3 length is 12 residues. CDR1 is GTSNPN, CDR2 SVGIG, per germline (reference sequence). Deletions cut 2 bases from V and 1 base from J, with 5 bases between. There were TCR beta CDR3 regions amplified from RNA transcripts. A set of HTBI primers served as the primers for a first-round RT-PCR of the TCR CDR3. Each CDR3 protein gets one entry after TCRdb re-called the multiplex PCR reads with MiXCR. The profile covers roughly 510,000 distinct CDR3 sequences, with over 35% appearing a single time and about 45% taken by the ten largest. Those patients with uncontrolled infection, other autoimmune disease, pregnancy or lactation were excluded. Findings and limits, study-wide: Most thyroid clonotypes expanded above 0.001 appeared in blood too. Ophthalmopathy was model-predicted a median about six months pre-onset.

The clonotype was recovered from an adult woman with Graves' disease, either hyperthyroidism or ophthalmopathy (not recorded which). The J gene is TRBJ1-1, the V gene TRBV30; D is ambiguous. Source material: peripheral blood or thyroid tissue (not recorded which). CDR3 in amino acids: CAWSRENTEAFF. The CDR3 DNA reads TGTGCCTGGAGTAGAGAGAACACTGAAGCTTTCTTT.